The clone carrying this TCR beta chain was recorded at least ten times. The data belong to a study of early T cells in non-severe SARS-CoV-2 infection. TCRdb independently ran MiXCR on the 5' RACE reads; one entry per CDR3 protein. The profile shows 97,000 or so distinct CDR3 sequences, less than 15% of them singletons. Between the trimmed V and J ends, which lost 1 base and 7 bases, there was a span of 11 bases. Germline CDR1 SQVTM, CDR2 ANQGSEA. There are 13 residues in the CDR3. This chain links TRBV29-1 with TRBJ2-1; D is undetermined. Sequencing was done on a sample of whole blood. The receptor was isolated from an adult who was a healthcare worker with PCR-confirmed SARS-CoV-2 infection or an uninfected control (not recorded which). This CDR3 is CSVEVGPRNEQFF. CDR3 bases: TGCAGCGTTGAAGTCGGACCCCGAAATGAGCAGTTCTTC.